The T cell receptor beta chain described here comes from a study of CD8 T cells in ankylosing spondylitis. The CDR3 runs to 14 residues. V was clipped by 2 bases and J by 3 bases, with 10 bases between them. The study's findings and limits: Disease-linked clones reportedly showed significant enrichment in matched ankylosing spondylitis synovial fluid. Within ankylosing spondylitis blood, a TCR beta motif made up of roughly eight highly homologous variants appeared to be characteristic. In synovial fluid and blood from reactive arthritis, some motif variants were previously reported.

Quantitative 5'-RACE was performed with molecular barcodes, and it yielded the TCR beta libraries. TCRdb used MiXCR to reprocess the 5' RACE reads, holding one entry per CDR3 protein. The profile shows around 490,000 distinct CDR3 sequences, about 5.7% of them singletons. In this sample, this clonotype turned up many times. Its specificity is unknown. The TCR originated in a male donor with ankylosing spondylitis. The J gene is TRBJ1-1, the V gene TRBV12-3 or TRBV12-4; D is ambiguous. Sequencing used blood, either unsorted or a sorted T cell fraction (not recorded which). The CDR3 reads CASSLSAKYTEAFF. CDR3 in DNA: TGTGCCAGCAGTTTATCAGCCAAGTACACTGAAGCTTTCTTT.